A selection of T cell receptor beta chains follows, all from one sample in a study of a mutant IDH1 vaccine in newly diagnosed glioma. TCRdb keeps only in-frame clones here, not all; method: immunoSEQ multiplex PCR. The sample has approximately 100,000 clones; around 90% are singletons. Sequencing was performed on PBMCs, taken from a glioma patient treated with radiotherapy, temozolomide or both. The receptors come from a woman aged 50 to 60 with glioma. Both conserved end residues are part of each CDR3. Each record gives: V gene, D gene, J gene, clone size, CDR3 protein, CDR3 DNA. The D gene is left open where the match is weak. Part of the rows lack a size; the others show once, few, many or a class for expanded clones.

v_gene: TRBV7-8; d_gene: -; j_gene: TRBJ2-1; abundance: -; CDR3aa: CASSLLVVGDEQFF; CDR3nt: TGTGCCAGCAGCCTGTTAGTAGTGGGCGATGAGCAGTTCTTC
v_gene: TRBV7-9; d_gene: -; j_gene: TRBJ2-7; abundance: few; CDR3aa: CASSSGSKGRYEQYF; CDR3nt: TGTGCCAGCAGCTCCGGCTCAAAGGGACGCTACGAGCAGTACTTC
v_gene: TRBV5-1; d_gene: -; j_gene: TRBJ2-6; abundance: -; CDR3aa: CASYRENSGANVLTF; CDR3nt: TGCGCCAGCTACAGGGAAAACTCTGGGGCCAACGTCCTGACTTTC
v_gene: TRBV6-1; d_gene: -; j_gene: TRBJ2-3; abundance: -; CDR3aa: CASSLGGRDTQYF; CDR3nt: TGTGCCAGCAGTTTGGGCGGTCGGGATACGCAGTATTTT
v_gene: TRBV7-2; d_gene: -; j_gene: TRBJ2-1; abundance: -; CDR3aa: CASSLGTPFYNEQFF; CDR3nt: TGTGCCAGCAGCTTAGGGACTCCCTTTTACAATGAGCAGTTCTTC
v_gene: TRBV28; d_gene: -; j_gene: TRBJ1-1; abundance: -; CDR3aa: CASSPGTLNTEAFF; CDR3nt: TGTGCCAGCAGTCCAGGGACCCTGAACACTGAAGCTTTCTTT
v_gene: TRBV19; d_gene: -; j_gene: TRBJ1-2; abundance: once; CDR3aa: CASSKGPNYGYTF; CDR3nt: TGTGCCAGTAGTAAAGGTCCTAACTATGGCTACACCTTC
v_gene: TRBV7-9; d_gene: -; j_gene: TRBJ2-3; abundance: -; CDR3aa: CASSLNYPNPTDTQYF; CDR3nt: TGTGCCAGCAGCTTGAACTATCCGAACCCCACAGATACGCAGTATTTT
v_gene: TRBV29-1; d_gene: -; j_gene: TRBJ2-1; abundance: -; CDR3aa: CSAVKDEQFF; CDR3nt: TGCAGCGCCGTGAAGGATGAGCAGTTCTTC
v_gene: TRBV9; d_gene: -; j_gene: TRBJ2-3; abundance: -; CDR3aa: CASSKQADTQYF; CDR3nt: TGTGCCAGCAGCAAACAAGCAGATACGCAGTATTTT
v_gene: TRBV6-6; d_gene: TRBD1; j_gene: TRBJ2-7; abundance: -; CDR3aa: CATERTGSYEQYF; CDR3nt: TGTGCCACCGAACGGACAGGGTCCTACGAGCAGTACTTC
v_gene: TRBV5-4; d_gene: TRBD1; j_gene: TRBJ2-7; abundance: -; CDR3aa: CASSTDRASYEQYF; CDR3nt: TGTGCCAGCAGCACGGACAGGGCCTCCTACGAGCAGTACTTC
v_gene: TRBV6-1; d_gene: TRBD2; j_gene: TRBJ2-3; abundance: -; CDR3aa: CASSELAGASDTQYF; CDR3nt: TGTGCCAGCAGTGAACTAGCGGGAGCTTCAGATACGCAGTATTTT
v_gene: TRBV6-5; d_gene: -; j_gene: TRBJ1-1; abundance: -; CDR3aa: CASSEFRGGTEAFF; CDR3nt: TGTGCCAGCAGTGAATTCCGGGGAGGCACTGAAGCTTTCTTT
v_gene: TRBV27; d_gene: -; j_gene: TRBJ1-5; abundance: -; CDR3aa: CASSLSGGNQPQHF; CDR3nt: TGTGCCAGCAGTTTATCCGGCGGGAATCAGCCCCAGCATTTT
v_gene: TRBV6-6; d_gene: -; j_gene: TRBJ1-5; abundance: -; CDR3aa: CASSPQPQHF; CDR3nt: TGTGCCAGCAGTCCTCAGCCCCAGCATTTT
v_gene: TRBV7-9; d_gene: TRBD2; j_gene: TRBJ2-7; abundance: -; CDR3aa: CASSLAPGLAGGYEQYF; CDR3nt: TGTGCCAGCAGCTTAGCACCGGGACTAGCGGGAGGCTACGAGCAGTACTTC
v_gene: TRBV7-9; d_gene: -; j_gene: TRBJ2-7; abundance: -; CDR3aa: CASRELSYYEQYF; CDR3nt: TGTGCCAGCAGGGAACTATCATACTACGAGCAGTACTTC
v_gene: TRBV10-3; d_gene: TRBD1; j_gene: TRBJ1-1; abundance: -; CDR3aa: CASSYDAGGFTEAFF; CDR3nt: TGTGCCAGCAGTTACGACGCAGGGGGTTTTACTGAAGCTTTCTTT
v_gene: TRBV4-2; d_gene: TRBD2; j_gene: TRBJ2-7; abundance: -; CDR3aa: CASSQDVRTSVYEQYF; CDR3nt: TGTGCCAGCAGCCAAGATGTCAGGACTAGCGTGTACGAGCAGTACTTC
v_gene: TRBV6-6; d_gene: TRBD2; j_gene: TRBJ2-7; abundance: -; CDR3aa: CASSAPGLAGYEQYF; CDR3nt: TGTGCCAGCAGTGCGCCGGGACTAGCGGGTTACGAGCAGTACTTC
v_gene: TRBV5-4; d_gene: TRBD1; j_gene: TRBJ1-2; abundance: -; CDR3aa: CASSFRTGKGDGYTF; CDR3nt: TGTGCCAGCAGCTTTCGGACAGGGAAGGGAGATGGCTACACCTTC
v_gene: TRBV7-9; d_gene: TRBD1; j_gene: TRBJ1-5; abundance: -; CDR3aa: CASSRQGGYQPQHF; CDR3nt: TGTGCCAGCAGCCGACAGGGAGGATATCAGCCCCAGCATTTT
v_gene: TRBV6-6; d_gene: TRBD1; j_gene: TRBJ1-6; abundance: -; CDR3aa: CASSRDSWRGNSPLHF; CDR3nt: TGTGCCAGCAGTAGGGACAGTTGGAGAGGTAATTCACCCCTCCACTTT
v_gene: TRBV11-2; d_gene: TRBD2; j_gene: TRBJ2-5; abundance: -; CDR3aa: CASSLGTSGAETQYF; CDR3nt: TGTGCCAGCAGCTTAGGGACTAGCGGAGCGGAGACCCAGTACTTC
v_gene: TRBV7-3; d_gene: TRBD1; j_gene: TRBJ1-2; abundance: once; CDR3aa: CASSRDPGQIRAPYGYTF; CDR3nt: TGTGCCAGCAGCAGGGATCCGGGACAGATCCGGGCCCCCTATGGCTACACCTTC
v_gene: TRBV23-1; d_gene: TRBD1; j_gene: TRBJ2-7; abundance: -; CDR3aa: CASSLDRAEQYF; CDR3nt: TGCGCCAGCAGCCTGGACAGGGCCGAGCAGTACTTC
v_gene: TRBV5-5; d_gene: TRBD1; j_gene: TRBJ1-2; abundance: once; CDR3aa: CASTSTGKRGYTF; CDR3nt: TGTGCCAGCACCTCGACAGGGAAACGCGGCTACACCTTC
v_gene: TRBV7-9; d_gene: -; j_gene: TRBJ2-2; abundance: -; CDR3aa: CASHRRQLNTGELFF; CDR3nt: TGTGCCTCCCACAGGAGGCAGCTAAACACCGGGGAGCTGTTTTTT
v_gene: TRBV25-1; d_gene: TRBD2; j_gene: TRBJ2-1; abundance: -; CDR3aa: CASSDTRGSSYNEQFF; CDR3nt: TGTGCCAGCAGTGACACGCGGGGGAGCTCCTACAATGAGCAGTTCTTC
v_gene: TRBV10-3; d_gene: TRBD1; j_gene: TRBJ2-7; abundance: once; CDR3aa: CAISGQGRHEQYF; CDR3nt: TGTGCCATCTCCGGACAGGGGAGGCACGAGCAGTACTTC
v_gene: TRBV6-5; d_gene: TRBD1; j_gene: TRBJ2-7; abundance: -; CDR3aa: CASSAGQGFYEQYF; CDR3nt: TGTGCCAGCAGCGCAGGACAGGGGTTTTACGAGCAGTACTTC
v_gene: TRBV5-6; d_gene: TRBD1; j_gene: TRBJ2-1; abundance: -; CDR3aa: CASSSGQASSYNEQFF; CDR3nt: TGTGCCAGCAGCTCCGGACAGGCAAGCTCCTACAATGAGCAGTTCTTC
v_gene: TRBV11-2; d_gene: TRBD2; j_gene: TRBJ2-1; abundance: -; CDR3aa: CASSLVETSGRTQFF; CDR3nt: TGTGCCAGCAGCTTAGTTGAGACTAGCGGGAGGACGCAGTTCTTC
v_gene: TRBV7-2; d_gene: -; j_gene: TRBJ2-2; abundance: -; CDR3aa: CASSSQSQGRELFF; CDR3nt: TGTGCCAGCAGCTCGCAAAGTCAGGGCCGGGAGCTGTTTTTT
v_gene: TRBV5-1; d_gene: TRBD1; j_gene: TRBJ2-7; abundance: -; CDR3aa: CASSSTGAYEQYF; CDR3nt: TGCGCCAGCAGCTCTACAGGGGCGTACGAGCAGTACTTC
v_gene: TRBV5-1; d_gene: TRBD2; j_gene: TRBJ2-1; abundance: once; CDR3aa: CASSLDSGSYEQFF; CDR3nt: TGCGCCAGCAGCTTGGATAGCGGGAGTTATGAGCAGTTCTTC
v_gene: TRBV6-1; d_gene: -; j_gene: TRBJ1-1; abundance: -; CDR3aa: CASSPIPEAFF; CDR3nt: TGTGCCAGCAGCCCAATACCCGAAGCTTTCTTT
v_gene: TRBV28; d_gene: -; j_gene: TRBJ2-4; abundance: -; CDR3aa: CASSFQGPKNIQYF; CDR3nt: TGTGCCAGCAGTTTCCAGGGACCCAAAAACATTCAGTACTTC
v_gene: TRBV4-1; d_gene: TRBD1; j_gene: TRBJ1-5; abundance: -; CDR3aa: CASSRDSFSNQPQHF; CDR3nt: TGCGCCAGCAGTCGGGACAGTTTTAGCAATCAGCCCCAGCATTTT
v_gene: TRBV5-1; d_gene: -; j_gene: TRBJ2-7; abundance: -; CDR3aa: CASSLAPPVSYEQYF; CDR3nt: TGCGCCAGCAGCTTGGCGCCACCTGTCTCCTACGAGCAGTACTTC
v_gene: TRBV27; d_gene: -; j_gene: TRBJ1-4; abundance: -; CDR3aa: CASSLYMGDINEKLFF; CDR3nt: TGTGCCAGCAGTTTATACATGGGAGATATTAATGAAAAACTGTTTTTT